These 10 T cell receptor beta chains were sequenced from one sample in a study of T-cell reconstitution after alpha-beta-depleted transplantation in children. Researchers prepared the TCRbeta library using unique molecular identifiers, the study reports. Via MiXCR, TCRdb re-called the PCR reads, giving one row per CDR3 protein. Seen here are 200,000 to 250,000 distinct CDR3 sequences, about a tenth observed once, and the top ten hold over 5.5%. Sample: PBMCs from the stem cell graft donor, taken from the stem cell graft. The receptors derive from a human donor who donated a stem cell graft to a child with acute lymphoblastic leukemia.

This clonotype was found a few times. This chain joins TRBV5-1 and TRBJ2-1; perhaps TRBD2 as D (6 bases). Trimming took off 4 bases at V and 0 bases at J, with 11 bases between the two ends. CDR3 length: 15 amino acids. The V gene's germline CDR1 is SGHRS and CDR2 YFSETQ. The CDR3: CASSLRGSSYNEQFF. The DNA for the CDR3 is TGCGCCAGCAGCCTGCGGGGAAGCTCCTACAATGAGCAGTTCTTC. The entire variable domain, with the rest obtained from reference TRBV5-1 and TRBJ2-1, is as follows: KAGVTQTPRYLIKTRGQQVTLSCSPISGHRSVSWYQQTPGQGLQFLFEYFSETQRNKGNFPGRFSGRQFSNSRSEMNVSTLELGDSALYLCASSLRGSSYNEQFFGPGTRLTVL.

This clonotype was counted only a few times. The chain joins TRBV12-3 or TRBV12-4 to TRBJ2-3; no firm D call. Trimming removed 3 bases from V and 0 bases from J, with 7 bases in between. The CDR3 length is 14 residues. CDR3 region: CASSFKGSTDTQYF. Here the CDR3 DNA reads TGTGCCAGCAGTTTCAAAGGTAGCACAGATACGCAGTATTTT.

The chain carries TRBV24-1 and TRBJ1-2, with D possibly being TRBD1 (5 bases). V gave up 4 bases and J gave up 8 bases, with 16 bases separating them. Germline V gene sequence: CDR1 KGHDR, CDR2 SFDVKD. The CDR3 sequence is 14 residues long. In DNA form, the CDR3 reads TGTGCCACCAGTGACCCAACCCAGGGTTGGGGCTACACCTTC. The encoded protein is CATSDPTQGWGYTF.

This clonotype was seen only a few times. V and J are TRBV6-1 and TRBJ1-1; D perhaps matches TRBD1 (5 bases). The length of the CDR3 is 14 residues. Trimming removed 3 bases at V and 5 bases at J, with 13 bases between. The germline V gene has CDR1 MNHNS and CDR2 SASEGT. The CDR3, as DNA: TGTGCCAGCAGTGACCAGGGTGTAGAAACTGAAGCTTTCTTT. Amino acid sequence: CASSDQGVETEAFF.

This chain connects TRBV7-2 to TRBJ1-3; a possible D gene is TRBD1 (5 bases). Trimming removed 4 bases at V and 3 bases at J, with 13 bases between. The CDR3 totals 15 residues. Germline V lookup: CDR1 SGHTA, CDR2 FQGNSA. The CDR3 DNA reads TGTGCCAGCAGCTCCACGGCAGGGTTTGGAAACACCATATATTTT. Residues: CASSSTAGFGNTIYF.

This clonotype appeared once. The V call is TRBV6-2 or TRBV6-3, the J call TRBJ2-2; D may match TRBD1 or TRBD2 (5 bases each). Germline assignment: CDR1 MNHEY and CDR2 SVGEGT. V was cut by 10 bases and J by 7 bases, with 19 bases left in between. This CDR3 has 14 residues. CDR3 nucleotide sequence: TGTGCCAACAAGAGCGGCAGGGAAGGCGGGGAGCTGTTTTTT. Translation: CANKSGREGGELFF.

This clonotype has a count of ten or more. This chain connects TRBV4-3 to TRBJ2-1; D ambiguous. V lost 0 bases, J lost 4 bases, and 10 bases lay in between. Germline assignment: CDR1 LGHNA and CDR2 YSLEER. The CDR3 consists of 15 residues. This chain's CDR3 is CASSQDQAAYNEQFF. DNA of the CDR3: TGCGCCAGCAGCCAAGATCAGGCAGCTTACAATGAGCAGTTCTTC.

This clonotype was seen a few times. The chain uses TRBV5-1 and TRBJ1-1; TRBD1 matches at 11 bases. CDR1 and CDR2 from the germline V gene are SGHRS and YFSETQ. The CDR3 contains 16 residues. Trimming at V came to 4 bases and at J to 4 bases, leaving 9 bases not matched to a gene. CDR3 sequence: CASSLTGTGGGTEAFF. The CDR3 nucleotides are TGCGCCAGCAGCCTCACCGGGACAGGGGGAGGCACTGAAGCTTTCTTT.

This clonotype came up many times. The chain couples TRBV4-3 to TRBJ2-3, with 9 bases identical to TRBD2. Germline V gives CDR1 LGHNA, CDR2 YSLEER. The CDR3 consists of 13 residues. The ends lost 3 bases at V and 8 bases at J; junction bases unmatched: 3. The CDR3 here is CASSQGLAPTQYF. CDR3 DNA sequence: TGCGCCAGCAGCCAGGGACTAGCCCCTACGCAGTATTTT.

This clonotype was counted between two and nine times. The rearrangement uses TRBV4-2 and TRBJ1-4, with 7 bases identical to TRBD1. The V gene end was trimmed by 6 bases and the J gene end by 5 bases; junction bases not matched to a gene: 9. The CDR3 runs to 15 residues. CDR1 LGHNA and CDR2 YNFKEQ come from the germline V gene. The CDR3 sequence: CASRPPGQQNEKLFF. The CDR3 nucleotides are TGTGCCAGCAGACCCCCGGGACAGCAGAATGAAAAACTGTTTTTT.